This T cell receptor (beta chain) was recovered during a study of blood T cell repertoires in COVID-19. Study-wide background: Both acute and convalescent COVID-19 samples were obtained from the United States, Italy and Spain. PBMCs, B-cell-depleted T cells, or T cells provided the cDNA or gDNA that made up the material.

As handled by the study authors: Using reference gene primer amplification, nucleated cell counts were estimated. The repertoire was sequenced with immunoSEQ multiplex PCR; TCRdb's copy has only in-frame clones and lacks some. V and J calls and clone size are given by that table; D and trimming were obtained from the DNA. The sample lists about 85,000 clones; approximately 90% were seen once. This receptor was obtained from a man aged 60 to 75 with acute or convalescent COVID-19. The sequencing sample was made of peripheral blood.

The CDR3 loop is CASSLAALNSPLHF. In DNA form, the CDR3 reads TGTGCCAGCAGCTTAGCGGCCTTGAATTCACCCCTCCACTTT. The chain couples TRBV7-2 to TRBJ1-6; D gene uncertain. The germline gives CDR1 SGHTA, CDR2 FQGNSA. The CDR3 spans 14 residues. V lost 0 bases to trimming and J lost 7 bases, with 7 bases between them.